A selection of T cell receptor beta chains follows, all from one sample in a study of response to subunit inactivated influenza vaccine. TCRdb called the RT-PCR reads again in MiXCR, with one record for every CDR3 protein. Altogether 400,000 to 650,000 distinct CDR3 sequences are present, about 7.2% being singletons, with the ten largest covering less than 15%. The specimen comprised PBMCs from blood, sampled roughly 24 months after vaccination. The receptors here all came from a man aged 45 to 70 who received an inactivated influenza vaccine. Each CDR3 is given with its conserved first and last residue. Each record gives: CDR3 DNA, CDR3 protein, D gene, J gene, clone size, V gene. A D gene is named only where the DNA matches it firmly. Clone sizes are given selectively: once, few, many, or a class where the clone is expanded.

CDR3 DNA: TGTGTCAGCAGTTTCTCGGGTCGGCGGGGGGGGCTTGGCGGCTACACCTTC; CDR3 protein: CVSSFSGRRGGLGGYTF; D gene: -; J gene: TRBJ1-2; clone size: few; V gene: TRBV27
CDR3 DNA: TGCGCCAGCAGAAAAGAGGGAGCCCAGTACTTC; CDR3 protein: CASRKEGAQYF; D gene: -; J gene: TRBJ2-5; clone size: many; V gene: TRBV5-1
CDR3 DNA: TGTGCCAGCAGCTTAGTCGGTCCTATTTACGAGCAGTACTTC; CDR3 protein: CASSLVGPIYEQYF; D gene: -; J gene: TRBJ2-7; clone size: few; V gene: TRBV7-2
CDR3 DNA: TGTGCCAGCAGCCGATCGGGTGGACGGACGCAGTATTTT; CDR3 protein: CASSRSGGRTQYF; D gene: -; J gene: TRBJ2-3; clone size: -; V gene: TRBV3-1
CDR3 DNA: TGTGCCACCAGTGATTCGAGACCTACAGGGGGAAGGCTTCGGAATGAGCAGTTCTTC; CDR3 protein: CATSDSRPTGGRLRNEQFF; D gene: TRBD1; J gene: TRBJ2-1; clone size: few; V gene: TRBV24-1
CDR3 DNA: TGTGCCAGCAGTACTAGACAGGGTAGGACTGAAGCTTTCTTT; CDR3 protein: CASSTRQGRTEAFF; D gene: TRBD1; J gene: TRBJ1-1; clone size: many; V gene: TRBV12-3/TRBV12-4
CDR3 DNA: TGTGCCAGCAGCTCACAGACTAGCGGCCACAATGAGCAGTTCTTC; CDR3 protein: CASSSQTSGHNEQFF; D gene: TRBD2; J gene: TRBJ2-1; clone size: many; V gene: TRBV7-2
CDR3 DNA: TGCGCCAGCAGCCAAGTACAAGGACAGGGGTACGAGCAGTACTTC; CDR3 protein: CASSQVQGQGYEQYF; D gene: TRBD1; J gene: TRBJ2-7; clone size: -; V gene: TRBV4-3
CDR3 DNA: TGTGCCAGCAGGGAAATAGCGGGAACTTACGGTGAGCAGTTCTTC; CDR3 protein: CASREIAGTYGEQFF; D gene: TRBD2; J gene: TRBJ2-1; clone size: few; V gene: TRBV6-1
CDR3 DNA: TGTGCCAGCAGCTCGGACAGAACCTACGAGCAGTACTTC; CDR3 protein: CASSSDRTYEQYF; D gene: -; J gene: TRBJ2-7; clone size: -; V gene: TRBV7-2
CDR3 DNA: TGTGCCACCAGTGATCCATTAGCGGGCCGAAGCACAGATACGCAGTATTTT; CDR3 protein: CATSDPLAGRSTDTQYF; D gene: TRBD2; J gene: TRBJ2-3; clone size: -; V gene: TRBV24-1
CDR3 DNA: TGCGCCAGCAGCCAAGACAGCCATGAGCAGTTCTTC; CDR3 protein: CASSQDSHEQFF; D gene: -; J gene: TRBJ2-1; clone size: -; V gene: TRBV4-3
CDR3 DNA: TGTGCCAGCAGTTTAAGTACAGGGAACACCATATATTTT; CDR3 protein: CASSLSTGNTIYF; D gene: -; J gene: TRBJ1-3; clone size: many; V gene: TRBV12-3/TRBV12-4